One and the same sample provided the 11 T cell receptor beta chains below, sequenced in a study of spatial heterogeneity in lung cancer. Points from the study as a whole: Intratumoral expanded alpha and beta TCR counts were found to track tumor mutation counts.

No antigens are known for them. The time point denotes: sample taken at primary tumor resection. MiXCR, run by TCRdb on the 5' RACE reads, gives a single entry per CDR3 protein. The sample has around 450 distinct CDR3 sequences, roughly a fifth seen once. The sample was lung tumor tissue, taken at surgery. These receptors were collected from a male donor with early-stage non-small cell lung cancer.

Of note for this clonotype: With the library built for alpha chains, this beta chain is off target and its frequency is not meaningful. This CDR3 reads CASSFQGYEQYF. The CDR3 nucleotides are TGCGCCAGCAGCTTCCAGGGTTACGAGCAGTACTTC. The rearrangement uses TRBV5-1 and TRBJ2-7; a possible D gene is TRBD1 (5 bases). CDR1 and CDR2 (germline): SGHRS, YFSETQ. Trimming left V 2 bases short and J 4 bases short, with 7 bases between. CDR3 length equals 12 residues. The complete variable domain, with remaining parts taken from reference TRBV5-1 and TRBJ2-7, reads KAGVTQTPRYLIKTRGQQVTLSCSPISGHRSVSWYQQTPGQGLQFLFEYFSETQRNKGNFPGRFSGRQFSNSRSEMNVSTLELGDSALYLCASSFQGYEQYFGPGTRLTVT.

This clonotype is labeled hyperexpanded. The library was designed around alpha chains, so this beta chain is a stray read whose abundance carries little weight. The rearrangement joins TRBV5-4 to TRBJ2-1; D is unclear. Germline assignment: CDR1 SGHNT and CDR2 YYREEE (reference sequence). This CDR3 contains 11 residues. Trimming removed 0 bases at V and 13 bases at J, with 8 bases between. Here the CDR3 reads CASSLGTFQFF. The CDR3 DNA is TGTGCCAGCAGCTTGGGCACTTTCCAGTTCTTC. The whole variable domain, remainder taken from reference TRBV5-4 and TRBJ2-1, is ETGVTQSPTHLIKTRGQQVTLRCSSQSGHNTVSWYQQALGQGPQFIFQYYREEENGRGNFPPRFSGLQFPNYSSELNVNALELDDSALYLCASSLGTFQFFGPGTRLTVL.

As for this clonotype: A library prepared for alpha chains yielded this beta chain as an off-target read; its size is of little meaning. The CDR3 DNA sequence: TGTGCCAGCAGCTTAGAAGCAACGGGTACGCAGTATTTT. Its protein product is CASSLEATGTQYF. This sequence joins TRBV7-2 and TRBJ2-3; D remains ambiguous. The CDR3 is made up of 13 amino acids. The germline V gene has CDR1 SGHTA and CDR2 FQGNSA. Trimming removed 1 base from V and 8 bases from J, with 10 bases in between.

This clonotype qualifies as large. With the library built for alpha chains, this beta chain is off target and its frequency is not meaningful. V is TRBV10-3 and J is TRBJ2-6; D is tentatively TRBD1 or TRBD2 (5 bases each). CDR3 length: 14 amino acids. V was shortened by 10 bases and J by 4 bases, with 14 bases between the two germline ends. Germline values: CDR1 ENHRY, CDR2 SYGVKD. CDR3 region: CATRGTAGANVLTF. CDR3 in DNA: TGTGCCACTAGAGGGACCGCCGGGGCCAACGTCCTGACTTTC.

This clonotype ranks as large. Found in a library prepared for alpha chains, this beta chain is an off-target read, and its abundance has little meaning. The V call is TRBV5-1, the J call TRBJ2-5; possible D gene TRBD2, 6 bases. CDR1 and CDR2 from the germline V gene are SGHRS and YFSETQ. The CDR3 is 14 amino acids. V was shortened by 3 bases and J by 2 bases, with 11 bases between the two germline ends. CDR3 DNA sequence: TGCGCCAGCAGCTGGGAAGGGACTCAAGAGACCCAGTACTTC. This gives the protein CASSWEGTQETQYF.

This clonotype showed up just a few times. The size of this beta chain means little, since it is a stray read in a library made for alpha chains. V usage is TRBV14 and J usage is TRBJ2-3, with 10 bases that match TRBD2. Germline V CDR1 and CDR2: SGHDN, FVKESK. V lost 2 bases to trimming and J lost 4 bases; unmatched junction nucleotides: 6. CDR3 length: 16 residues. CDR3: CASSQLSSGGPDTQYF. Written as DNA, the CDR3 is TGTGCCAGCAGCCAACTTTCTAGCGGGGGCCCAGATACGCAGTATTTT.

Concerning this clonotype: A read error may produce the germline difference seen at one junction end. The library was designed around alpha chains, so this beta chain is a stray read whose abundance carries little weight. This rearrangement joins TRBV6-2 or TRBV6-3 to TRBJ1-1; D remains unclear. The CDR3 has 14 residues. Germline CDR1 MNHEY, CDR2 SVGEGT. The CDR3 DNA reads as TGTGCCAGCAGAGACCCATCGATGAATACTGAAGCTTTCTTT. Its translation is CASRDPSMNTEAFF.

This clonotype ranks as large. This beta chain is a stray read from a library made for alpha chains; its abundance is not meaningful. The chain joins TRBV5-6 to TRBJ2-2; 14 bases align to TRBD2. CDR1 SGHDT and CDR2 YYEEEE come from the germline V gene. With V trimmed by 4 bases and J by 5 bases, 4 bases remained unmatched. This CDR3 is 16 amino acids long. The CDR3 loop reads CASSPGLAGGTGELFF. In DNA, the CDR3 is TGTGCCAGCAGCCCCGGACTAGCGGGGGGAACCGGGGAGCTGTTTTTT.

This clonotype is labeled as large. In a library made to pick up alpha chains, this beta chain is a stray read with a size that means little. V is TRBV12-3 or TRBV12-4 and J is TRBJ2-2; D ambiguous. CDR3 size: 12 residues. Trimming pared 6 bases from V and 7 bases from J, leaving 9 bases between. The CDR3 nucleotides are TGTGCCAGCAGGCTGTTTAGCGGGGAGCTGTTTTTT. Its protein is CASRLFSGELFF.

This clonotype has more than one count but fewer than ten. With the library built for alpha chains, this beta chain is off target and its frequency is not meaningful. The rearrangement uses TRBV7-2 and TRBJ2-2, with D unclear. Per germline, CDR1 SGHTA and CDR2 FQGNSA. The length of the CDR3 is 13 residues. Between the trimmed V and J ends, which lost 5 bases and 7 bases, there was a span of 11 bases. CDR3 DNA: TGTGCCAGCAGCCCCAAGTCGGTCGGGGAGCTGTTTTTT. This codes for CASSPKSVGELFF.

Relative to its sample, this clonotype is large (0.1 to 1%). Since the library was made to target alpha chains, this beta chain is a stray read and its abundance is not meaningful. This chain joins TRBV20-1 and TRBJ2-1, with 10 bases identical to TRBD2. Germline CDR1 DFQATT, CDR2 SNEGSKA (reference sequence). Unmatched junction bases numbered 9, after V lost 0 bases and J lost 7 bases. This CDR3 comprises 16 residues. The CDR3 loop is CSARDRAGLATNEQFF. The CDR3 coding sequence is TGCAGTGCTAGAGATAGGGCGGGACTAGCGACGAATGAGCAGTTCTTC.